This TCR beta chain stems from a study of immune evolution from preneoplasia to lung adenocarcinoma. Study-level information: HLA loss of heterozygosity: roughly 7.5% AIS, approximately 15% MIA, 30% to 35% ADC, none AAH. Study-level results: Normal lung had highest clonality; later lesions appeared denser, more diverse. Top clone frequencies peaked in normal lung, apparently declining through invasive adenocarcinoma.

Profiled with immunoSEQ multiplex PCR; TCRdb holds only in-frame clones, not every one. This sample has 1,400 to 1,500 clones, with around 80% found just once. Two lung cancer pathologists independently confirmed each histologic diagnosis. Germline V lookup: CDR1 SGDLS, CDR2 YYNGEE. The CDR3 length is 16 residues. Trimming removed 1 base from V and 0 bases from J, with 10 bases in between. As regards this clone: Its matching antigen is unknown.

The chain joins TRBV9 to TRBJ2-2; D unclear. This TCR was sampled from a person aged 70 to 80 with lung adenocarcinoma. The sequenced material came from FFPE atypical adenomatous hyperplasia tissue from the lung. Subset specified: atypical adenomatous hyperplasia (AAH), lung preneoplasia. The CDR3 protein is CASSVYEDTNTGELFF. The CDR3 DNA sequence: TGTGCCAGCAGCGTATATGAGGATACGAACACCGGGGAGCTGTTTTTT.